This TCR beta chain was found in a study of Graves' ophthalmopathy and Graves' hyperthyroidism (dated by TCRdb to between 2018 and 2020). Turning to the overall study: Peripheral blood samples were taken at the time of initial diagnosis, before any treatment was given. The study used TCR beta repertoire signatures to distinguish Graves' ophthalmopathy from Graves' hyperthyroidism and to predict progression to ophthalmopathy. In total, 120 to 150 blood samples were TCR-sequenced: some 43 ophthalmopathy, about 75 hyperthyroidism and about 17 hyperthyroidism-to-ophthalmopathy patients. To explore V-J signatures that separate ophthalmopathy from hyperthyroidism, a discovery set of about a hundred patients was enrolled, consisting of about 43 with ophthalmopathy and roughly 57 with stable hyperthyroidism. An independent validation cohort comprised roughly 20 hyperthyroidism patients and 17 patients who later progressed from hyperthyroidism to ophthalmopathy. In roughly six hyperthyroidism patients, T-cell repertoires of thyroid tissue and blood were compared. After sampling, hyperthyroidism patients received methimazole starting at 30 mg daily, and ophthalmopathy patients received high-dose intravenous methylprednisolone.

The investigation overall reported the following: Most expanded thyroid clonotypes with a frequency above 0.001 also appeared in blood, which suggests that blood repertoires may reflect the immune response in the thyroid. No statistical method was used to set the sample size in advance, and the investigators knew which group each participant was assigned to. The 13-signature model separated ophthalmopathy from stable hyperthyroidism with 85% to 90% sensitivity and about 81% specificity in cross-validation, and 80%/75% in the test set. In validation, the model predicted ophthalmopathy progression with more than 55% sensitivity and about 77% specificity; roughly 11 predicted patients were CT-confirmed with GO in a median of roughly 6.8 months.

Trimming removed 0 bases from V and 6 bases from J, leaving 9 bases between the germline ends. CDR3 length: 14 amino acids, cysteine to phenylalanine. The read is trimmed to its CDR3 DNA, 42 bases read in frame from base 1. CDR1 and CDR2 (MGHRA, YSYEKL) derive from the germline V gene. This clonotype was observed at least ten times. This receptor's antigen is unknown. No much larger clonotype is one base removed from it; base qualities were not supplied. Hyperthyroidism was considered stable if no progression to ophthalmopathy occurred within 18 months of follow-up. Hyperthyroidism patients were newly diagnosed, were aged 18 to 65 years, and had a disease duration under 2 months. Anyone with other autoimmune diseases, uncontrolled infections, pregnancy or lactation was excluded from the study. Diagnosis was based on clinical symptoms, serum thyroxine, TRAb, thyroid ultrasound and orbital computed tomography. Ficoll-Paque density gradient centrifugation was used to isolate PBMCs from approximately 10 ml of fresh peripheral blood. Trizol reagent was used to extract the total RNA, and its quality was then checked on an Agilent 2100 Bioanalyzer.

For repertoire sequencing, TCR beta CDR3 regions were amplified from RNA transcripts. The first round was an RT-PCR using HTBI primers with the Qiagen OneStep RT-PCR kit, and this first round was followed by a second-round multiplex PCR, then size selection and purification. The libraries underwent paired-end sequencing with 100 bp reads on an Illumina HiSeq2000. Concerning the study's data processing: SOAPnuke was used for read processing, and reads with adapters, uncalled bases, a mean Phred below 15, or no exact constant-primer or identifier match were discarded. COPE v1.2.5 was used to merge the high-quality paired reads. Each unique nucleotide sequence was defined as a clonotype, and clonotypes were aligned to IMGT TRB V, D and J references with MiTCR v1.1. The analysis was limited to V-J combinations with a frequency above 0.0001, which together covered 99.2% of repertoires. For each V-J combination, a TCR clonal expansion and chaos score was defined as the ratio of F50 clonal expansion to chaos observed in the TCRdist matrix. Features were reduced by Welch's t-statistics and random forest to more than 10 V-J combinations, which fed a naive Bayes classifier. The Morisita-Horn index was used to measure how similar the thyroid and blood repertoires were. In-frame beta chains were kept once TCRdb had trimmed the public reads at Q25 with fastp and called clones with MiXCR. Entries are consolidated by CDR3 protein sequence, retaining the most common genes and DNA. TCRdb, not the authors, supplied the V and J calls. The sample has roughly 400,000 distinct CDR3 sequences on record, roughly 17% of them singletons. Of the sample, 2% to 3% is held by the ten largest clones.

The V and J segments used are TRBV4-1 and TRBJ2-4, with the D gene uncertain. Sequenced input: peripheral blood. The receptor was derived from an adult woman with stable Graves' hyperthyroidism. In nucleotide form, the sequence is TGCGCCAGCAGCCAAGAAAGCGCAGGAAACATTCAGTACTTC. It codes for CASSQESAGNIQYF.